What follows are 30 T cell receptor beta chains derived from one specimen sequenced in a study of CD8+ T cells in alopecia areata. The authors sorted pooled cutaneous lymph node cells using CD4, CD8alpha, NKG2D, NKG2ACE and other markers. cDNA prepared by RNA extraction and subsequent reverse transcription served as the template for sequencing. TCRdb's copy holds only in-frame clones and misses some; the assay was immunoSEQ multiplex PCR. The sample contains 20,000 or so clones, none of them singletons. The sample taken for sequencing was CD8+ T cells sorted from a lymph node. These receptors came from a C3H/HeJ mouse with alopecia areata. For the strain, the MHC haplotype given is H2-k.

In its sample, this clone was seen a few times. All gene names here are mouse names. Coverage ceases 4 residues before the CDR3 finishes, and the germline J gene fills in the end. The V gene is TRBV19, the J gene TRBJ2-3, with D perhaps given as TRBD1 or TRBD2 (6 bases each). V gave up 0 bases and J gave up 2 bases, with 10 bases separating them. The CDR3 covers 15 residues. The germline V gene encodes CDR1 FNHDT and CDR2 SITEND (reference sequence). CDR3 DNA, as far as it was read: TGTGCCAGCAGTATAGGGGGGCGCGATGCAGAA. Its translation: CASSIGGRDAE. The full CDR3 sequence reads CASSIGGRDAETLYF.

This clone was seen more than once but under ten times. Genes and germline come from the mouse. The read gets to within 4 residues of the CDR3 end, and the germline J gene fills in the rest. This chain connects TRBV13-2 to TRBJ2-7, with 11 nucleotides matching TRBD2. This CDR3 spans 13 amino acids. CDR1 is NNHNN and CDR2 is SYGAGS in the germline V gene (reference sequence). CDR3 protein: CASGRTGGYEQYF. The CDR3 DNA, read in part, is TGTGCCAGCGGTCGGACTGGGGGGTAT.

A remark on this clone: At one end, the junction sequence differs from germline, possibly due to a read error. Mouse names are used for the genes. This CDR3 reads CASGGGAAEQFF. CDR3 DNA, as far as it was read: TGTGCTAGCGGTGGGGGGGCGGCT. The gene calls are TRBV13-2 and TRBJ2-1, with TRBD2 identical over 9 bases. The read terminates 4 residues before the CDR3 end, so the remaining end is supplied by the germline J gene. In germline, CDR1 is NNHNN, CDR2 SYGAGS (reference sequence). CDR3 length equals 12 residues.

This clone showed up just a few times. The listed genes are named as in mouse. The sequence runs out 4 residues before the end of the CDR3; the remainder is reconstructed from the germline J gene. The V call is TRBV1, the J call TRBJ2-3; 7 positions match TRBD2. The CDR3 totals 17 residues. Germline CDR1 and CDR2: NSQYPW and LRSPGD (reference sequence). The V segment lost 2 bases and the J segment 0 bases; nucleotides outside the gene matches: 8. The CDR3 sequence: CTCSALPLGYSAETLYF. CDR3 bases read: TGCACCTGCAGTGCACTTCCACTGGGGTATAGTGCAGAA.

Comment on this clone: Genes and germline are mouse. With the read ending 4 residues before the CDR3 end, the germline J gene is used to fill in that end. The V and J genes are TRBV19 and TRBJ2-1; maybe TRBD1 (6 bases). V lost 4 bases to trimming and J lost 0 bases, with 8 bases between them. The CDR3 is 14 amino acids. CDR1 is FNHDT and CDR2 is SITEND in the germline V gene (reference sequence). The CDR3 spells CASSRDTNYAEQFF. The covered CDR3 bases are TGTGCCAGCAGTCGGGACACTAACTATGCT.

In its sample, this clone was seen many times. The listed genes are named as in mouse. CDR3 DNA, as far as it was read: TGTGCCAGCGGTGACATCAACGAA. This encodes CASGDINE. The full CDR3 protein reads CASGDINERLFF. The chain carries TRBV13-2 and TRBJ1-4, with no clear D. The read stops 4 residues short of the end of the CDR3; the missing end is completed from the germline J gene. The germline V and J ends were trimmed by 2 bases and 4 bases, with 3 bases remaining between them. Per the germline V gene, CDR1 is NNHNN and CDR2 is SYGAGS (reference sequence). The CDR3 loop spans 12 amino acids.

The table lists this clone with a few counts. Germline and genes here are mouse. Sequencing ends 4 residues short of the CDR3 end; the germline J gene provides the rest. The rearrangement joins TRBV19 to TRBJ1-1; D not certain. The CDR3 spans 12 residues. Germline CDR1 reads FNHDT; CDR2 reads SITEND (reference sequence). Trimming removed 2 bases from V and 0 bases from J, with 2 bases in between. The CDR3 region is CASSIANTEVFF. The sequenced part of the CDR3 DNA is TGTGCCAGCAGTATTGCAAACACA. Looking up the rest from reference TRBV19 and TRBJ1-1 gives the full variable domain: GGIITQTPKFLIGQEGQKLTLKCQQNFNHDTMYWYRQDSGKGLRLIYYSITENDLQKGDLSEGYDASREKKSSFSLTVTSAQKNEMAVFLCASSIANTEVFFGKGTRLTVV.

About this clone itself: Gene names and germline match the mouse. The sequence runs out 4 residues before the end of the CDR3; the remainder is reconstructed from the germline J gene. The genes are TRBV1 and TRBJ2-5, with TRBD1 matching 8 bases. V shed 3 bases and J 1 base; nucleotides not matched to a gene: 0. CDR3 length: 14 residues. Germline CDR1 and CDR2: NSQYPW and LRSPGD (reference sequence). The CDR3 region is CTCSADRDQDTQYF. CDR3 DNA (partial): TGCACCTGCAGTGCGGACAGGGACCAAGAC.

This clone has at least ten counts. These gene names are mouse names. Coverage ceases 4 residues before the CDR3 finishes, and the germline J gene fills in the end. The genes are TRBV13-3 and TRBJ2-5; D might be TRBD1 (6 bases). Trimming pared 0 bases from V and 1 base from J, leaving 6 bases between. In germline, CDR1 is NNHDY, CDR2 SYVADS. The CDR3 contains 14 residues. CDR3 sequence reads: CASSDDRDQDTQYF. CDR3 DNA, as far as it was read: TGTGCCAGCAGTGATGACAGGGACCAAGAC.

This clone was counted many times. Here the gene names and germline are mouse. The read halts 4 residues ahead of the CDR3 end, with the missing end drawn from the germline J gene. The rearrangement links TRBV17 to TRBJ2-1; 9 nucleotides agree with TRBD2. Trimming took 4 bases from V and 2 from J; bases not matched to a gene: 0. Germline CDR1 and CDR2: MNHDT and YYDKIL. The CDR3 length is 14 residues. The CDR3 sequence is CASSTGGDYAEQFF. CDR3 DNA (partial): TGTGCTAGCAGTACTGGGGGGGACTATGCT.

This clone turned up a few times. Germline and genes here are mouse. The read halts 4 residues ahead of the CDR3 end, with the missing end drawn from the germline J gene. This rearrangement joins TRBV16 to TRBJ2-1; 13 positions agree with TRBD2. The CDR3 is 16 residues long. Trimming took 5 bases from V and 2 from J; bases not matched to a gene: 3. Germline values: CDR1 SGHSA, CDR2 FRNQAP. Incomplete CDR3 DNA: TGTGCAAGCAGCCCGGACTGGGGGGGCTACTATGCT. Its protein product is CASSPDWGGYYA. The full CDR3 reads CASSPDWGGYYAEQFF.

This clone was counted a few times. At residue 13, the TCRdb protein and translated DNA are inconsistent; the protein given comes from the DNA. The gene names given are mouse names. The read finishes 3 residues shy of the CDR3 end, and the germline J gene is used to complete it. The chain recombines TRBV17 with TRBJ1-3, with TRBD1 identical over 7 bases. Germline lookup yields CDR1 MNHDT and CDR2 YYDKIL. The CDR3 has 16 residues. V dropped 1 base and J dropped 3; count of bases not matched to a gene: 6. The CDR3 sequence is CASSRGQGRGGNTLYF. The CDR3 bases that were read are TGTGCTAGCAGTAGAGGACAGGGAAGGGGTGGAAATACG.

This clone occurred many times. Germline and genes here are mouse. The CDR3 end falls 4 residues outside the read, so it is completed with the germline J gene. The chain couples TRBV13-3 to TRBJ2-1, with D perhaps TRBD2 (6 bases). The CDR3 runs to 14 residues. Per the germline V gene, CDR1 is NNHDY and CDR2 is SYVADS. The V and J ends lost 5 bases and 6 bases respectively, with 15 bases between them. Partial CDR3 DNA: TGTGCCAGCAGCCCCTTGGGGGAGGGTGCT. Protein sequence: CASSPLGEGA. The complete CDR3 sequence is CASSPLGEGAEQFF.

This clone was recorded many times. Any gene name here is a mouse gene name. The read is 4 residues too short to cover the CDR3 end, so that end is filled in from the germline J gene. The V and J genes are TRBV13-3 and TRBJ1-4; D call uncertain. The CDR3 has 13 residues. The germline V gene encodes CDR1 NNHDY and CDR2 SYVADS. Deletions cut 3 bases from V and 3 bases from J, with 6 bases between. The CDR3 spells CASSAQPNERLFF. Partial CDR3 DNA: TGTGCCAGCAGTGCACAGCCCAACGAA.

This clone occurred many times. Any gene name here is a mouse gene name. The CDR3 end lies 4 residues beyond the end of the read and is filled in from the germline J gene. This chain uses TRBV13-2 with TRBJ2-1, with 9 positions matching TRBD2. The V and J ends lost 3 bases and 3 bases, in that order; junction bases with no gene match: 4. The CDR3 contains 15 residues. Germline V gene data show CDR1 as NNHNN and CDR2 as SYGAGS (reference sequence). The CDR3 region is CASGASGGGYAEQFF. The CDR3 bases that were read are TGTGCCAGCGGTGCCTCTGGGGGGGGCTATGCT.

This clone has a handful of counts. The genes and germline here are from mouse. The read falls 4 residues short of the CDR3 end, and the missing part is taken from the germline J gene. The chain joins TRBV13-3 to TRBJ2-2; D may be TRBD1 (6 bases). The ends were cut back, 6 bases at V and 0 bases at J, with 12 bases in the middle. The germline CDR1 and CDR2 sequences are NNHDY and SYVADS. CDR3 length: 15 residues. The sequenced CDR3 bases are TGTGCCAGCATAAGGGACAAATCAAACACCGGG. Amino acids: CASIRDKSNTG. The CDR3, in full, reads CASIRDKSNTGQLYF.

Remarks on this clone: Mouse gene names and germline throughout. The read ends 4 residues shy of where the CDR3 ends; the end is completed using the germline J gene. This chain connects TRBV13-2 to TRBJ2-7, with 13 positions matching TRBD2. The CDR3 is 14 residues long. Germline CDR1 NNHNN, CDR2 SYGAGS (reference sequence). The CDR3 protein is CASGRDWGGYEQYF. The CDR3 DNA, read in part, is TGTGCCAGCGGCCGGGACTGGGGGGGGTAT.

There are many counts of this clone. The gene names here belong to mouse. Read sequence stops 4 residues before the CDR3 end, and the germline J gene provides the missing end. This chain connects TRBV13-3 to TRBJ2-5, with TRBD1 as a possible D gene (6 bases). The V gene's germline CDR1 is NNHDY and CDR2 SYVADS. The CDR3 is 15 amino acids. V was cut by 4 bases and J by 3 bases, with 15 bases left in between. The CDR3 region is CASSLQGRRQDTQYF. CDR3 DNA, as far as it was read: TGTGCCAGCAGTCTACAGGGAAGGAGGCAAGAC. The variable domain in full, completed from reference TRBV13-3 and TRBJ2-5, reads EAAVTQSPRSKVAVTGGKVTLSCHQTNNHDYMYWYRQDTGHGLRLIHYSYVADSTEKGDIPDGYKASRPSQENFSLILELASLSQTAVYFCASSLQGRRQDTQYFGPGTRLLVL.

This clone was picked up a small number of times. The gene names here belong to mouse. The CDR3 goes on 4 residues after the read ends, and that part is filled in from the germline J gene. The rearrangement joins TRBV14 to TRBJ2-3; TRBD1 agrees at 8 bases. With V trimmed by 2 bases and J by 1 base, 3 bases remained unmatched. This CDR3 comprises 15 residues. Germline V CDR1 and CDR2: SGHDT, FRDEAV. The sequenced CDR3 bases are TGTGCCAGCAGTTTAGGGGGACAGGGTGCAGAA. It encodes CASSLGGQGAE. Given in full, the CDR3 is CASSLGGQGAETLYF.

The table lists this clone with many counts. The gene symbols are mouse symbols. The read terminates 4 residues before the CDR3 end, so the remaining end is supplied by the germline J gene. The V call is TRBV13-3, the J call TRBJ2-3, with 10 bases matching TRBD2. Germline V gene sequence: CDR1 NNHDY, CDR2 SYVADS. There are 18 residues in the CDR3. V shed 0 bases and J 1 base; nucleotides not matched to a gene: 8. The CDR3 bases that were read are TGTGCCAGCAGTGATGCCCCTGGGGGGGCGCAGGGTGCAGAA. Its protein product is CASSDAPGGAQGAE. The whole CDR3 is CASSDAPGGAQGAETLYF.

Sample share makes this clone medium-sized. Gene names and germline refer to mouse. The read terminates 4 residues ahead of where the CDR3 ends, so the germline J gene completes it. V gene TRBV13-3 combines with J gene TRBJ2-1, with D tentatively TRBD1 (6 bases). The germline V and J ends were trimmed by 5 bases and 3 bases, with 12 bases remaining between them. This CDR3 comprises 14 residues. CDR1 and CDR2 from the germline V gene are NNHDY and SYVADS. The chain's CDR3 is CASRGDKIYAEQFF. The part of the CDR3 DNA that was read is TGTGCCAGCAGGGGGGACAAAATCTATGCT.

This clone has a count of ten or more. Genes here carry mouse names. Sequencing ends 4 residues short of the CDR3 end; the germline J gene provides the rest. V gene TRBV13-1 combines with J gene TRBJ2-2; D ambiguous. The CDR3 contains 13 residues. Germline values: CDR1 NSHNY, CDR2 SYGAGN. The CDR3 bases that were read are TGTGCCAGCAGTGATCTCCCTGGCGGG. This codes for CASSDLPGG. The whole CDR3 is CASSDLPGGQLYF.

This clone was detected a few times. Here the gene names and germline are mouse. The read ends 4 residues before the CDR3 terminus; that terminus is restored from the germline J gene. Other DNA sequences in the sample encode the same CDR3. The chain has TRBV19 and TRBJ1-4; TRBD1 might be the D (5 bases). Per germline, CDR1 FNHDT and CDR2 SITEND (reference sequence). Trimming shortened V by 1 base and J by 2 bases, and 9 bases separated the two germline ends. This CDR3 is built from 15 residues. Incomplete CDR3 DNA: TGTGCCAGCAGTATACCGGGACTCTCCAACGAA. It codes for CASSIPGLSNE. The entire CDR3 protein reads CASSIPGLSNERLFF.

Ten or more counts support this clone. Mouse names are used for the genes. The missing CDR3 end, 4 residues past where the read stops, is filled in from the germline J gene. The rearrangement links TRBV19 to TRBJ2-7, with D maybe TRBD2 (6 bases). Germline lookup yields CDR1 FNHDT and CDR2 SITEND (reference sequence). The V and J ends lost 2 bases and 2 bases respectively, with 8 bases between them. This CDR3 has 13 amino acids. The DNA read from the CDR3 is TGTGCCAGCAGTATCTGGGGCCCCTAT. It specifies CASSIWGPY. The entire CDR3 reads CASSIWGPYEQYF.

This clone appeared many times. Mouse gene names and germline throughout. From the germline J gene comes the end of the CDR3, since the read stops 4 residues before it. The chain employs TRBV5 and TRBJ2-7; D call uncertain. The length of the CDR3 is 12 residues. CDR1 LGHNA and CDR2 YNLKQL come from the germline V gene (reference sequence). The CDR3 region is CASSQDRYEQYF. Incomplete CDR3 DNA: TGTGCCAGCAGCCAAGACAGATAT.

With regard to this clone: All gene names here are mouse names. Read sequence stops 4 residues before the CDR3 end, and the germline J gene provides the missing end. V is TRBV19 and J is TRBJ2-3, with D perhaps matching TRBD1 (6 bases). Looked up from germline, CDR1 is FNHDT and CDR2 is SITEND (reference sequence). CDR3 size: 14 residues. V was trimmed by 4 bases and J by 0 bases, leaving 9 bases between them. CDR3 residues: CASSPGHSAETLYF. The part of the CDR3 DNA that was read is TGTGCCAGCAGTCCGGGACACAGTGCAGAA. Full variable domain (outside the CDR3, taken from reference TRBV19 and TRBJ2-3): GGIITQTPKFLIGQEGQKLTLKCQQNFNHDTMYWYRQDSGKGLRLIYYSITENDLQKGDLSEGYDASREKKSSFSLTVTSAQKNEMAVFLCASSPGHSAETLYFGSGTRLTVL.

On this clone itself: Gene names follow the mouse nomenclature. The DNA ends 4 residues before the CDR3 does, and the rest of the CDR3 is filled in from the germline J gene. The chain employs TRBV30 and TRBJ2-5; 8 bases are shared with TRBD2. Per the germline V gene, CDR1 is SQVVS and CDR2 is ANEGSEA. The CDR3 spans 15 residues. Unmatched junction bases numbered 5, after V lost 3 bases and J lost 0 bases. CDR3 bases read: TGTAGTTCTAGTCACTGGGGGATTAACCAAGAC. Translation gives CSSSHWGINQD. In full, the CDR3 reads CSSSHWGINQDTQYF.

Points on this clone: A far larger clone is one nucleotide away, so this likely arose from a read error. Gene names and germline match the mouse. Read data end 4 residues before the CDR3 end; the end is taken from the germline J gene. Other DNA sequences within the sample encode an identical CDR3. The chain employs TRBV13-1 and TRBJ1-2; 8 nucleotides line up with TRBD1. CDR1 and CDR2 (germline): NSHNY, SYGAGN. This CDR3 contains 13 residues. V shed 3 bases, J shed 2 bases, and the junction held 0 bases outside the gene matches. The CDR3 reads CASSGTGNSDYTF. Incomplete CDR3 DNA: TGTGCCAGCAGTGGGACAGGGAACTCC.

Worth noting for this clone: All gene names here are mouse names. The read finishes 4 residues shy of the CDR3 end, and the germline J gene is used to complete it. The J gene is TRBJ2-4, the V gene TRBV13-3, with 11 nucleotides matching TRBD2. J gave up 2 bases and V 3 bases, and 5 bases lay outside the gene matches. The germline V gene encodes CDR1 NNHDY and CDR2 SYVADS. This CDR3 is 16 amino acids long. The CDR3 bases that were read are TGTGCCAGCAGTGGACTGGGGGGGATGGCTCAAAAC. Protein: CASSGLGGMAQN. The whole CDR3 sequence is CASSGLGGMAQNTLYF. Looking up the rest from reference TRBV13-3 and TRBJ2-4 gives the full variable domain: EAAVTQSPRSKVAVTGGKVTLSCHQTNNHDYMYWYRQDTGHGLRLIHYSYVADSTEKGDIPDGYKASRPSQENFSLILELASLSQTAVYFCASSGLGGMAQNTLYFGAGTRLSVL.

Comment on this clone: Gene names and germline match the mouse. Coverage ceases 4 residues before the CDR3 finishes, and the germline J gene fills in the end. The chain recombines TRBV20 with TRBJ2-1; a possible D gene is TRBD1 (5 bases). CDR3 length equals 13 residues. Trimming took 2 bases from V and 1 from J, leaving 6 bases between them. CDR1 is GFQATS and CDR2 is STVNSAI in the germline V gene. The sequenced part of the CDR3 DNA is TGTGGTGCTAGGACAGGCAACTATGCT. It encodes CGARTGNYA. The complete CDR3 sequence is CGARTGNYAEQFF.